The 14 T cell receptor beta chains presented below share a single source sample, sequenced in a study of blood T cell repertoires in COVID-19. Some clones are missing from TCRdb's copy, which holds only in-frame ones; the method was immunoSEQ multiplex PCR. The sample lists 200,000 to 300,000 clones; 88% were seen once. What was sequenced was PBMCs or T cells enriched from blood (not recorded which). The receptors derive from a woman in her 40s with acute COVID-19.

This chain links TRBV6-5 with TRBJ2-1, with a possible D match to TRBD2 (6 bases). The CDR3 spans 13 residues. Trimming shortened V by 5 bases and J by 9 bases, and 14 bases separated the two germline ends. Per germline, CDR1 MNHEY and CDR2 SVGAGI. The CDR3 DNA is TGTGCCAGCAGTCTCCAGGTGGAGGGTGAGCAGTTCTTC. It is translated as CASSLQVEGEQFF.

J is TRBJ2-2 and V is TRBV6-5, with 9 bases fitting TRBD1. The CDR3 length is 15 residues. V shed 7 bases and J 7 bases; nucleotides not matched to a gene: 10. CDR1 is MNHEY, CDR2 SVGAGI, per germline. The CDR3 region is CASNLGQGRSGELFF. The CDR3 DNA sequence: TGTGCCAGCAACCTAGGACAGGGGCGGAGCGGGGAGCTGTTTTTT.

This chain uses TRBV3-1 (or the pseudogene TRBV3-2) with TRBJ2-5; D is perhaps TRBD2 (5 bases). CDR1 is LGHDT, CDR2 YNNKEL, per germline (reference sequence). The CDR3 loop spans 15 amino acids. The V end was cut by 4 bases, the J end by 2 bases, with 14 bases between. CDR3 sequence: CASSPLEKHQETQYF. In DNA form, the CDR3 reads TGTGCCAGCAGCCCACTAGAGAAACATCAAGAGACCCAGTACTTC.

This chain uses TRBV3-1 (or the pseudogene TRBV3-2) with TRBJ2-1; 7 bases map to TRBD1. V shed 5 bases, J shed 7 bases, and the junction held 2 bases outside the gene matches. CDR3 size: 12 residues. Germline CDR1 is LGHDT and CDR2 is YNNKEL (reference sequence). Here the CDR3 reads CASSRGQNEQFF. The DNA of the CDR3 is TGTGCCAGCAGCAGGGGGCAGAATGAGCAGTTCTTC.

The CDR3 bases are TGTGCCAGCAGCTTGCTGAGGACTAGGGGGGCGAACACCGGGGAGCTGTTTTTT. It codes for CASSLLRTRGANTGELFF. The rearrangement uses TRBV5-6 and TRBJ2-2, with D possibly TRBD2 on 7 matching bases. Germline values: CDR1 SGHDT, CDR2 YYEEEE. The CDR3 covers 18 residues. With 1 base removed from V and 0 bases from J, the gap between germline ends came to 16 bases.

V usage is TRBV6-2 or TRBV6-3 and J usage is TRBJ2-4, with a tentative D call TRBD2 (5 bases). This CDR3 has 13 amino acids. V was shortened by 2 bases and J by 6 bases, with 8 bases between the two germline ends. Per germline, CDR1 MNHEY and CDR2 SVGEGT. The CDR3 coding sequence is TGTGCCAGCAGTTACCTACTAGGAAACATTCAGTACTTC. It specifies CASSYLLGNIQYF.

This clone was detected a few times. J is TRBJ2-5 and V is TRBV11-3; tentative D call: TRBD2 (5 bases). Germline loops: CDR1 SGHNT, CDR2 YENEEA. This CDR3 comprises 14 residues. The V gene lost 5 bases and the J gene lost 5 bases, with 15 bases spanning the gap. In DNA form, the CDR3 reads TGTGCCAGCAGCCCGAGGACTGCCATCGAGACCCAGTACTTC. Translation: CASSPRTAIETQYF.

This chain connects TRBV27 to TRBJ2-5; 10 nucleotides agree with TRBD2. Germline CDR1 is MNHEY and CDR2 is SMNVEV (reference sequence). Trimming cost V 6 bases and J 9 bases; bases outside gene matches: 10. This CDR3 has 14 amino acids. CDR3 sequence reads: CASRRTSGKVSQYF. The CDR3 DNA is TGTGCCAGCAGACGGACTAGCGGCAAGGTGTCCCAGTACTTC.

This rearrangement joins TRBV12-5 to TRBJ1-5; D unclear. The ends were cut back, 1 base at V and 4 bases at J, with 5 bases in the middle. The CDR3 covers 13 residues. Germline CDR1 LGHNT, CDR2 FRNRAP. CDR3 in DNA: TGTGCTAGTGGTTTGGAGGAGAATCAGCCCCAGCATTTT. The encoded protein is CASGLEENQPQHF.

The V and J genes are TRBV28 and TRBJ2-1, with 8 nucleotides matching TRBD2. This CDR3 is built from 18 residues. The germline CDR1 and CDR2 sequences are MDHEN and SYDVKM. J lost 0 bases, V lost 2 bases, and 9 bases had no gene match. CDR3 bases: TGTGCCAGCAGTTTACCCTTTGGCGGGGGGAGCTCCTACAATGAGCAGTTCTTC. This encodes CASSLPFGGGSSYNEQFF.

A few counts support this clone. The V gene is TRBV7-2, the J gene TRBJ1-6; 9 nucleotides align to TRBD1. This CDR3 is 14 amino acids long. V dropped 5 bases and J dropped 10; count of bases not matched to a gene: 6. Germline V lookup: CDR1 SGHTA, CDR2 FQGNSA. Written as DNA, the CDR3 is TGTGCCAGCAGCCAAACAGGGGGCGAGTCACCCCTCCACTTT. This translates into CASSQTGGESPLHF.

The rearrangement links TRBV11-2 to TRBJ2-1; 7 positions match TRBD2. V gave up 5 bases and J gave up 4 bases; unmatched junction bases: 5. Germline CDR1 is SGHAT and CDR2 is FQNNGV. This CDR3 contains 14 residues. The CDR3 region is CASSQPSGYNEQFF. CDR3 DNA: TGTGCCAGCAGCCAACCTAGCGGTTACAATGAGCAGTTCTTC.

This clone was seen only a few times. This rearrangement joins TRBV30 to TRBJ2-2; 10 bases are shared with TRBD2. The V gene's germline CDR1 is GTSNPN and CDR2 SVGIG (reference sequence). Trimming removed 4 bases from V and 2 bases from J; junction bases left unmatched: 7. The CDR3 is made up of 16 amino acids. The CDR3 region is CAWTWTSGLNTGELFF. In DNA, the CDR3 is TGTGCCTGGACCTGGACTAGCGGTTTAAACACCGGGGAGCTGTTTTTT. Combining the CDR3 with reference TRBV30 and TRBJ2-2 gives the whole variable domain SQTIHQWPATLVQPVGSPLSLECTVEGTSNPNLYWYRQAAGRGLQLLFYSVGIGQISSEVPQNLSASRPQDRQFILSSKKLLLSDSGFYLCAWTWTSGLNTGELFFGEGSRLTVL.

The genes are TRBV30 and TRBJ2-7, with a tentative D call TRBD1 (5 bases). The length of the CDR3 is 11 residues. Germline CDR1 reads GTSNPN; CDR2 reads SVGIG (reference sequence). V was shortened by 4 bases and J by 3 bases, with 7 bases between the two germline ends. The CDR3 loop is CAWTTDYEQYF. Written as DNA, the CDR3 is TGTGCCTGGACGACAGACTACGAGCAGTACTTC. The variable domain in full, with the rest retrieved from reference TRBV30 and TRBJ2-7, is SQTIHQWPATLVQPVGSPLSLECTVEGTSNPNLYWYRQAAGRGLQLLFYSVGIGQISSEVPQNLSASRPQDRQFILSSKKLLLSDSGFYLCAWTTDYEQYFGPGTRLTVT.